This T cell receptor beta chain was sequenced during a study of T cell repertoires in ileal Crohn's disease (dated by TCRdb to between 2018 and 2021). For the wider study: At the time of surgery, roughly 40% of patients were active smokers, and the median duration of disease was 7.9 years. About half of the patients received postoperative therapy: around ten received thiopurines and 15 to 20 received anti-TNF agents. A total of around 150 mucosal samples from some 57 patients were sequenced, collected from several sites on the surgical specimen as well as at postoperative endoscopy. The study was conducted in parallel with a multicentre cohort built to find predictors of early endoscopic recurrence after ileocolonic resection. Endoscopic postoperative recurrence was defined by a Rutgeerts score above i0. M6 samples were neoterminal ileum biopsies taken at postoperative colonoscopy. The TCR repertoire was analysed in about 55 patients with Crohn's disease drawn from a prospective multicentre cohort. Every patient underwent surgery because of a complication, which was stricturing disease in around 60% of cases and penetrating disease in approximately 40%.

About 500 nanograms of biopsy DNA per sample were submitted for commercial TCRB immunosequencing. A two-step, amplification bias-controlled multiplex PCR was used by Adaptive Biotechnology to amplify CDR3 regions from genomic DNA. The first PCR used primers for every V and J gene segment; the second PCR added barcodes and Illumina adapters. An Illumina instrument was used to sequence the CDR3 libraries. The paper's processing steps were these. Vendor-provided pipelines were combined with custom analysis of raw data in R/Bioconductor under R version 3.3.0. Clonality, ranging from 0 to 1, was calculated as the inverse of the normalised Shannon entropy of all productive clones. High-frequency clones were defined as the share of the repertoire taken up by the top 100 clones, keeping only clones that passed a 95% confidence test. Overlap between samples was measured with the Morisita-Horn index, while repertoire diversity was measured with the Simpson index. TCRdb mirrors the immuneACCESS table, restricted to in-frame sequences. Some clones are absent from its copies; in checked studies, under half trace to an unresolved V gene, and the reason for the others is unknown. The DNA gave D and trimming, while V, J and clone size come from that table. The sample table shows 15,000 to 20,000 clones, and over 60% are seen once. The ten most abundant clones make up less than 5% of the sample.

Sample time point, as interpreted from the label and publication: neoterminal ileum biopsy at postoperative endoscopy, about 6 months after surgery. To be eligible, patients had to be adults with ileal or ileocolonic Crohn's disease and an indication for ileocolonic resection. Whole ileal mucosal biopsies were stored frozen at -80°C before DNA extraction. Genomic DNA was isolated from frozen whole biopsies using a TRizol-based method, and the DNA was quantified with a NanoDrop 2000 spectrophotometer. The CDR3 runs 14 amino acids, cysteine and phenylalanine included. Solely the CDR3 DNA is kept, with 42 bases framed from the first base. The V end loses 4 bases and the J end loses 2 bases, and a stretch of 9 bases separates them. As encoded in the germline V gene, CDR1 is MNHNS while CDR2 is SASEGT. Study-level results and caveats: Only a subgroup of patients, of unstated size, had mucosal CD4 and CD8 T cells sorted and sequenced. Compared with non-smokers, patients who were active smokers at surgery showed a significantly higher proportion of clonal expansions (25.9% vs 17.9%, p=0.02). The timing of postoperative endoscopy varied within the first year after surgery, and the median delay was 6.9 months. Higher high-frequency clone percentages at surgery were associated with endoscopic recurrence; all patients with clonality above 26.8% (18/57) had recurrence. Compared with CD4 T cells, sorted CD8 T cells held more high-frequency clones, which suggests that the mucosal expansions were mostly CD8.

With respect to this clone: The specificity of this receptor is unknown. No much larger clone is present one base from it, and per-base qualities are unavailable.

The chain joins TRBV6-1 to TRBJ1-3; TRBD1 could be the D gene, as 6 bases match. This clonotype was obtained from an adult with Crohn's disease. The sequenced sample consisted of ileal tissue. The CDR3 loop reads CASSAGAAGNTIYF. The DNA is TGTGCCAGCAGTGCAGGGGCGGCTGGAAACACCATATATTTT.